The rows below give T cell receptor beta chains drawn from one sample of a study of T cells after posttransplantation cyclophosphamide. Assay used: immunoSEQ multiplex PCR; TCRdb lists only in-frame clones, some missing. The sample yields roughly 20,000 clones, 95% to 99% seen once. The sequencing sample was made of naive CD8+ T cells sorted from PBMCs. The origin of the receptors is a man in his forties in good health, CMV-negative, and a related stem cell transplant donor. Each CDR3 is given with its conserved first and last residue. The D gene is left open where the match is weak. Not every row has a clone size; where given, it reads once, few, many or a size class.

TRBV9,TRBD2,once,TRBJ2-7,CASSVEGTSGRAVPYEQYF,TGTGCCAGCAGCGTAGAGGGGACTAGCGGGAGGGCCGTCCCCTACGAGCAGTACTTC
TRBV7-2,.,.,TRBJ2-7,CASSRPGFYEQYF,TGTGCCAGCAGCCGCCCGGGATTTTACGAGCAGTACTTC
TRBV11-2,.,.,TRBJ1-1,CASSRTSGATEAFF,TGTGCCAGCAGCCGAACCTCAGGGGCCACTGAAGCTTTCTTT
TRBV7-8,.,once,TRBJ1-5,CASSSAGEPQHF,TGTGCCAGCAGCTCAGCGGGCGAGCCCCAGCATTTT
TRBV28,.,.,TRBJ2-7,CASSLWAQGYEQYF,TGTGCCAGCAGTTTATGGGCTCAGGGCTACGAGCAGTACTTC
TRBV7-6,.,once,TRBJ2-2,CASSLSGTYNTGELFF,TGTGCCAGCAGCTTATCAGGGACATATAACACCGGGGAGCTGTTTTTT
TRBV16,.,.,TRBJ2-1,CASSPGTEQFF,TGTGCCAGCAGCCCGGGGACAGAGCAGTTCTTC
TRBV4-1,.,.,TRBJ2-7,CASSQEGLYEQYF,TGCGCCAGCAGCCAAGAGGGGCTTTACGAGCAGTACTTC
TRBV7-3,TRBD2,.,TRBJ2-1,CASSFSGSTNEQFF,TGTGCCAGCAGCTTTAGCGGGAGTACGAATGAGCAGTTCTTC
TRBV10-2,.,.,TRBJ2-1,CASSERYSSYNEQFF,TGCGCCAGCAGTGAGCGCTACAGCTCCTACAATGAGCAGTTCTTC
TRBV27,TRBD2,.,TRBJ2-7,CASRRIAGVYEQYF,TGTGCCAGCAGGAGAATAGCGGGAGTCTACGAGCAGTACTTC
TRBV29-1,.,once,TRBJ1-2,CSVETLTAFGYTF,TGCAGCGTTGAGACACTCACGGCGTTTGGCTACACCTTC
TRBV9,.,.,TRBJ2-1,CASSQEAEPYNEQFF,TGTGCCAGCAGCCAAGAAGCGGAACCCTACAATGAGCAGTTCTTC
TRBV7-2,.,.,TRBJ2-1,CASSHSELLRYNEQFF,TGTGCCAGCAGCCACTCTGAGCTCCTGAGGTACAATGAGCAGTTCTTC
TRBV9,.,.,TRBJ1-3,CASSARPQGSGNTIYF,TGTGCCAGCAGCGCCCGCCCCCAGGGGTCTGGAAACACCATATATTTT
TRBV7-8,.,.,TRBJ2-7,CASFQLGGAEQYF,TGTGCCAGCTTCCAACTAGGTGGTGCCGAGCAGTACTTC
TRBV29-1,TRBD2,.,TRBJ2-1,CSVGGAGTYNEQFF,TGCAGCGTGGGAGGGGCGGGCACCTACAATGAGCAGTTCTTC
TRBV19,TRBD1,.,TRBJ1-2,CASRIQGANYGYTF,TGTGCCAGTAGGATACAGGGGGCGAACTATGGCTACACCTTC
TRBV28,TRBD2,.,TRBJ2-7,CARGTKRERTQYF,TGTGCCAGGGGGACCAAGCGGGAAAGGACGCAGTACTTC
TRBV19,TRBD1,.,TRBJ2-7,CASSIARDSPYEQYF,TGTGCCAGTAGTATAGCAAGGGACAGCCCCTACGAGCAGTACTTC
TRBV7-3,TRBD2,.,TRBJ2-1,CASSLWSSGRDEQFF,TGTGCCAGCAGCTTATGGAGTAGCGGGAGAGATGAGCAGTTCTTC
TRBV28,.,.,TRBJ2-7,CAGSLDLDEQYF,TGTGCCGGCAGTCTAGATCTGGACGAGCAGTACTTC
TRBV7-9,.,.,TRBJ2-2,CASSARDSPTGELFF,TGTGCCAGCAGCGCCCGGGACTCCCCCACCGGGGAGCTGTTTTTT
TRBV5-6,TRBD1,.,TRBJ1-2,CASSLYHRGVYGYTF,TGTGCCAGCAGCTTGTATCACAGGGGGGTCTATGGCTACACCTTC
TRBV7-3,.,.,TRBJ1-2,CASSLTHGFYGYTF,TGTGCCAGCAGCTTAACGCACGGGTTCTATGGCTACACCTTC
TRBV5-1,.,.,TRBJ2-5,CASSFGLAPQETQYF,TGCGCCAGCAGTTTCGGACTGGCCCCCCAAGAGACCCAGTACTTC
TRBV6-1,.,.,TRBJ1-4,CASSSPERREKLFF,TGTGCCAGCAGTTCCCCGGAGCGTCGGGAAAAACTGTTTTTT
TRBV6-5,.,.,TRBJ2-7,CASSWTESSYEQYF,TGTGCCAGCAGTTGGACAGAAAGCTCCTACGAGCAGTACTTC
TRBV27,TRBD1,.,TRBJ2-7,CASSFGQGGYEQYF,TGTGCCAGCAGTTTCGGACAGGGGGGCTACGAGCAGTACTTC
TRBV6-1,TRBD2,.,TRBJ2-1,CASWGLAGDEQFF,TGTGCCAGCTGGGGACTAGCGGGTGATGAGCAGTTCTTC
TRBV29-1,.,.,TRBJ1-2,CSVEGVMGGISDGYTF,TGCAGCGTTGAAGGTGTGATGGGGGGTATTTCTGATGGCTACACCTTC
TRBV7-9,TRBD2,.,TRBJ2-7,CASCGGSSYEQYF,TGTGCCAGCTGTGGCGGGAGCTCCTACGAGCAGTACTTC
TRBV6-5,.,.,TRBJ1-3,CASSPGTLGNTIYF,TGTGCCAGCAGTCCCGGGACACTCGGAAACACCATATATTTT
TRBV27,.,.,TRBJ2-2,CASSLIGAGELFF,TGTGCCAGCAGTTTAATAGGGGCCGGGGAGCTGTTTTTT
TRBV19,.,.,TRBJ2-7,CASTKRGPPHEQYF,TGTGCCAGTACCAAAAGGGGTCCTCCCCACGAGCAGTACTTC
TRBV5-1,TRBD2,once,TRBJ2-7,CASRKQPGREEEQYF,TGCGCCAGCAGAAAGCAACCGGGACGGGAGGAGGAGCAGTACTTC
TRBV29-1,.,.,TRBJ2-7,CSVVVENQYF,TGCAGCGTTGTAGTAGAAAACCAGTACTTC
TRBV28,TRBD2,.,TRBJ2-7,CASSLAGTFYEQYF,TGTGCCAGCAGTCTAGCGGGGACGTTCTACGAGCAGTACTTC
TRBV5-1,.,.,TRBJ2-5,CASSPWEDQETQYF,TGCGCCAGCAGCCCTTGGGAGGACCAAGAGACCCAGTACTTC
TRBV13,TRBD2,.,TRBJ2-1,CASAQRENYNEQFF,TGTGCCAGCGCCCAGCGGGAAAATTACAATGAGCAGTTCTTC
TRBV10-2,TRBD1,.,TRBJ2-2,CASTWTGGTGELFF,TGCGCCAGCACCTGGACAGGGGGGACCGGGGAGCTGTTTTTT
TRBV7-3,TRBD2,.,TRBJ2-3,CASSYIAGGSADTQYF,TGTGCCAGCAGCTACATAGCGGGAGGCTCCGCAGATACGCAGTATTTT
TRBV11-2,.,.,TRBJ2-3,CASSLDSTDTQYF,TGTGCCAGCAGCTTAGACTCCACAGATACGCAGTATTTT